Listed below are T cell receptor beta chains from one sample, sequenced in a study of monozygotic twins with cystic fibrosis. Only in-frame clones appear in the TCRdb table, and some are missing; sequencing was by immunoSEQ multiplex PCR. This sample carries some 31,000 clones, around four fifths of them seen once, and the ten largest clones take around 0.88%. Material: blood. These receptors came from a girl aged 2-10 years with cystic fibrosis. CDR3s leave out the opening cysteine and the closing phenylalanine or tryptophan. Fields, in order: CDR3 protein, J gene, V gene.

CDR3aa: ASSSGTSAHEQY; j_gene: TRBJ2-7; v_gene: TRBV5-4
CDR3aa: ASSLKGPQETQY; j_gene: TRBJ2-5; v_gene: TRBV27
CDR3aa: ASSEAWRQGLETQY; j_gene: TRBJ2-5; v_gene: TRBV6-1
CDR3aa: ASSFGGPGANVLT; j_gene: TRBJ2-6; v_gene: TRBV27
CDR3aa: ASRKGEQF; j_gene: TRBJ2-1; v_gene: TRBV25-1
CDR3aa: ASSFVTQGGQPQH; j_gene: TRBJ1-5; v_gene: TRBV28
CDR3aa: ASSRGQGINQPQH; j_gene: TRBJ1-5; v_gene: TRBV10-2
CDR3aa: ASSQDGEQY; j_gene: TRBJ2-7; v_gene: TRBV4-1
CDR3aa: ASSESIDDRVHEQY; j_gene: TRBJ2-7; v_gene: TRBV10-1
CDR3aa: ASSLTQSAYEQY; j_gene: TRBJ2-7; v_gene: TRBV10-2
CDR3aa: ATREEPSYNEQF; j_gene: TRBJ2-1; v_gene: TRBV28
CDR3aa: ASSFQGNYEQY; j_gene: TRBJ2-7; v_gene: TRBV5-1
CDR3aa: ASSDLRMPSTDTQY; j_gene: TRBJ2-3; v_gene: TRBV5-1
CDR3aa: ASSPRLANTEAF; j_gene: TRBJ1-1; v_gene: TRBV5-6
CDR3aa: ASSSILAGVTDTQY; j_gene: TRBJ2-3; v_gene: TRBV5-1
CDR3aa: ASGAGGLDEQF; j_gene: TRBJ2-1; v_gene: TRBV19
CDR3aa: AWNLLTSGRAGEQY; j_gene: TRBJ2-7; v_gene: TRBV30
CDR3aa: ASSLNPTSTDTQY; j_gene: TRBJ2-3; v_gene: TRBV5-1
CDR3aa: ASSGTGSSYNEQF; j_gene: TRBJ2-1; v_gene: TRBV5-6
CDR3aa: ASSYKGGRGQPQH; j_gene: TRBJ1-5; v_gene: TRBV6-5
CDR3aa: AWPRGEGENTGELF; j_gene: TRBJ2-2; v_gene: TRBV30
CDR3aa: ASPGPSLREGPYEQY; j_gene: TRBJ2-7; v_gene: TRBV19
CDR3aa: AWRTVDYGYT; j_gene: TRBJ1-2; v_gene: TRBV30
CDR3aa: ATSRDGRVEAF; j_gene: TRBJ1-1; v_gene: TRBV15
CDR3aa: ASSRGTGSEKLF; j_gene: TRBJ1-4; v_gene: TRBV6-5
CDR3aa: ASSFGQGNTGELF; j_gene: TRBJ2-2; v_gene: TRBV5-1
CDR3aa: AWSGGSGYGYT; j_gene: TRBJ1-2; v_gene: TRBV30
CDR3aa: ASSLRSMNTEAF; j_gene: TRBJ1-1; v_gene: TRBV5-4
CDR3aa: ASSFWASGQETQY; j_gene: TRBJ2-5; v_gene: TRBV27
CDR3aa: ASSLASSGDSYEQY; j_gene: TRBJ2-7; v_gene: TRBV5-1
CDR3aa: ASSLGQVDEQY; j_gene: TRBJ2-7; v_gene: TRBV27
CDR3aa: ASSVTSGSTDTQY; j_gene: TRBJ2-3; v_gene: TRBV19
CDR3aa: ASSLNRGEAF; j_gene: TRBJ1-1; v_gene: TRBV5-6
CDR3aa: ASSQGLIQETQY; j_gene: TRBJ2-5; v_gene: TRBV5-4
CDR3aa: ASSPQGMNTEAF; j_gene: TRBJ1-1; v_gene: TRBV18
CDR3aa: ASSLGQIYEQY; j_gene: TRBJ2-7; v_gene: TRBV18
CDR3aa: ASSLLRAEQY; j_gene: TRBJ2-7; v_gene: TRBV7-8
CDR3aa: ASSFESAGGPSTGELF; j_gene: TRBJ2-2; v_gene: TRBV7-6
CDR3aa: ASRYRDRDPSYGYT; j_gene: TRBJ1-2; v_gene: TRBV27
CDR3aa: ASSRSGSLYNEQF; j_gene: TRBJ2-1; v_gene: TRBV7-6
CDR3aa: ASSFFRNDRAGEGNNEQF; j_gene: TRBJ2-1; v_gene: TRBV7-8
CDR3aa: ASSAGGLTYEQY; j_gene: TRBJ2-7; v_gene: TRBV6-1
CDR3aa: ATSREGQGVSGNTIY; j_gene: TRBJ1-3; v_gene: TRBV15
CDR3aa: ATSSHGLGSSYNSPLH; j_gene: TRBJ1-6; v_gene: TRBV15
CDR3aa: ASSYSSPRSNTEAF; j_gene: TRBJ1-1; v_gene: TRBV6-6
CDR3aa: SVATVLNTEAF; j_gene: TRBJ1-1; v_gene: TRBV29-1
CDR3aa: ASNQKGRPNQPQH; j_gene: TRBJ1-5; v_gene: TRBV6-5
CDR3aa: ASSYPPGTTEAF; j_gene: TRBJ1-1; v_gene: TRBV6-6
CDR3aa: ASSAPSSPAEAF; j_gene: TRBJ1-1; v_gene: TRBV9
CDR3aa: ASSHGRATNTNYGYT; j_gene: TRBJ1-2; v_gene: TRBV4-1
CDR3aa: SVRRGLAGYEQY; j_gene: TRBJ2-7; v_gene: TRBV29-1
CDR3aa: AISERVDYGYT; j_gene: TRBJ1-2; v_gene: TRBV10-3
CDR3aa: ASSNGQGQAF; j_gene: TRBJ1-1; v_gene: TRBV5-4
CDR3aa: ASSAAEGELF; j_gene: TRBJ2-2; v_gene: TRBV9
CDR3aa: ASRSLGTSSYEQY; j_gene: TRBJ2-7; v_gene: TRBV6-5